The 30 T cell receptor beta chains reported below all come from one sample, sequenced in a study of PD-L1 blockade in urothelial cancer. Here immunoSEQ multiplex PCR was the method, and the copy in TCRdb shows in-frame clones only, minus some. The sample has over 100,000 clones; around 90% are singletons. Stated time point: peripheral blood 6 weeks after treatment start. The sequencing here drew on PBMCs, taken around atezolizumab (anti-PD-L1) treatment. These receptors came from a man aged 55 to 70 with urothelial cancer.

The count of this clone is one. The chain couples TRBV19 to TRBJ2-1; 8 positions match TRBD2. This CDR3 comprises 16 residues. Losses at the gene ends were 2 bases for V and 3 bases for J; bases not matched to a gene: 6. Germline CDR1 reads LNHDA; CDR2 reads SQIVND (reference sequence). The CDR3 spells CASSIRTGGVYNEQFF. CDR3 DNA: TGTGCCAGTAGTATAAGGACCGGGGGGGTCTACAATGAGCAGTTCTTC.

The rearrangement links TRBV7-8 to TRBJ2-1; the D gene is possibly TRBD2 (6 bases). Germline CDR1 and CDR2: SGHVS and FQNEAQ. The CDR3 extends over 16 amino acids. Trimming pared 6 bases from V and 6 bases from J, leaving 21 bases between. The CDR3 nucleotides read TGTGCCAGCAGTTCCTCGGGACTGCCGGCGGGCAATGAGCAGTTCTTC. It is translated as CASSSSGLPAGNEQFF. The full variable domain, with the rest looked up from reference TRBV7-8 and TRBJ2-1, is GAGVSQSPRYKVAKRGQDVALRCDPISGHVSLFWYQQALGQGPEFLTYFQNEAQLDKSGLPSDRFFAERPEGSVSTLKIQRTQQEDSAVYLCASSSSGLPAGNEQFFGPGTRLTVL.

The CDR3: CASSLAGVTTNEQFF. Here the CDR3 DNA reads TGCGCCAGCAGCCTAGCGGGAGTGACAACCAATGAGCAGTTCTTC. The gene calls are TRBV5-1 and TRBJ2-1; 10 bases map to TRBD2. This CDR3 contains 15 residues. V was clipped by 4 bases and J by 6 bases; unmatched bases: 7. Germline V gene sequence: CDR1 SGHRS, CDR2 YFSETQ.

The chain links TRBV5-1 to TRBJ2-3; TRBD2 agrees at 8 bases. Germline trimming cut 4 bases from V and 4 bases from J; bases unmatched to any gene: 8. The CDR3 consists of 15 residues. Per the germline V gene, CDR1 is SGHRS and CDR2 is YFSETQ. CDR3 residues: CASSKGLVNSDTQYF. In nucleotides, the CDR3 is TGCGCCAGCAGCAAGGGACTAGTGAATTCAGATACGCAGTATTTT.

The chain uses TRBV5-8 and TRBJ2-1; no firm D call. V shed 1 base and J shed 7 bases, with 3 bases lying between them. Per the germline V gene, CDR1 is SGHTS and CDR2 is YDEGEE. The CDR3 is made up of 11 amino acids. In DNA, the CDR3 is TGTGCCAGCAGCTTGCTTAATGAGCAGTTCTTC. The encoded protein is CASSLLNEQFF.

V and J are TRBV5-4 and TRBJ2-3; D unresolved. This CDR3 comprises 14 residues. Germline V gene data show CDR1 as SGHNT and CDR2 as YYREEE (reference sequence). V lost 2 bases, J lost 0 bases, and 7 bases lay in between. In DNA, the CDR3 is TGTGCCAGCAGCTTATCCACTAGCACAGATACGCAGTATTTT. As protein: CASSLSTSTDTQYF.

This clone was seen once. The CDR3 bases are TGCAGTGCTAGTAGCCACGAGCAGTACTTC. Protein product: CSASSHEQYF. The rearrangement links TRBV20-1 to TRBJ2-7; D gene unclear. Trimming left V 3 bases short and J 5 bases short, with 5 bases between. Looked up from germline, CDR1 is DFQATT and CDR2 is SNEGSKA (reference sequence). This CDR3 spans 10 amino acids.

The CDR3, as DNA: TGTGCCAGCAGCGTACACTTAACTAGTAGGGAGACCCAGTACTTC. It yields the protein CASSVHLTSRETQYF. V gene TRBV7-8 combines with J gene TRBJ2-5, with D tentatively TRBD2 (5 bases). The CDR3 spans 15 residues. Trimming stripped 5 bases from V and 5 bases from J, with 18 bases between. Germline CDR1 is SGHVS and CDR2 is FQNEAQ.

The V gene is TRBV19, the J gene TRBJ1-1; no clear D gene. V gave up 1 base and J gave up 6 bases, with 12 bases separating them. The length of the CDR3 is 14 residues. Germline V CDR1 and CDR2: LNHDA, SQIVND (reference sequence). CDR3 sequence reads: CASSIGWGVSEAFF. DNA for the CDR3: TGTGCCAGTAGTATAGGTTGGGGAGTCTCTGAAGCTTTCTTT.

The CDR3 protein is CASSVDADTDTQYF. In DNA, the CDR3 is TGTGCCAGCAGCGTAGATGCGGACACAGATACGCAGTATTTT. This chain uses TRBV9 with TRBJ2-3; D is unresolved. The germline CDR1 and CDR2 sequences are SGDLS and YYNGEE. Trimming took off 0 bases at V and 2 bases at J, with 7 bases between the two ends. This CDR3 is built from 14 residues.

This clone was detected once. J is TRBJ2-7 and V is TRBV14; D perhaps matches TRBD1 (7 bases). The CDR3 runs to 16 residues. Trimming left V 6 bases short and J 4 bases short, with 22 bases between. Germline CDR1 reads SGHDN; CDR2 reads FVKESK. This CDR3 is CASRLRGWGEVYEQYF. In DNA, the CDR3 is TGTGCCAGCAGACTCAGGGGGTGGGGGGAGGTATACGAGCAGTACTTC. Combining the CDR3 with reference TRBV14 and TRBJ2-7 gives the whole variable domain EAGVTQFPSHSVIEKGQTVTLRCDPISGHDNLYWYRRVMGKEIKFLLHFVKESKQDESGMPNNRFLAERTGGTYSTLKVQPAELEDSGVYFCASRLRGWGEVYEQYFGPGTRLTVT.

This sequence joins TRBV10-3 and TRBJ1-5, with 9 bases that match TRBD1. The CDR3 covers 15 residues. The ends lost 0 bases at V and 9 bases at J; junction bases unmatched: 6. Germline V gene sequence: CDR1 ENHRY, CDR2 SYGVKD. The CDR3 spells CAISESGQGSLPQHF. In nucleotides, the CDR3 is TGTGCCATCAGTGAGTCAGGACAGGGGTCCCTGCCCCAGCATTTT.

V usage is TRBV7-2 and J usage is TRBJ2-2; weak D call: TRBD1 (6 bases). The CDR3 has 16 amino acids. Germline lookup yields CDR1 SGHTA and CDR2 FQGNSA. Trimming took off 5 bases at V and 7 bases at J, with 20 bases between the two ends. As DNA, the CDR3 is TGTGCCAGCAGCACGCACGGGACAAGGAGAGGCGGGGAGCTGTTTTTT. Translated: CASSTHGTRRGGELFF.

This chain uses TRBV4-2 with TRBJ2-2; D might be TRBD2 (5 bases). CDR1 is LGHNA and CDR2 is YNFKEQ in the germline V gene. The length of the CDR3 is 15 residues. The germline V and J ends were trimmed by 1 base and 3 bases, with 9 bases remaining between them. CDR3 DNA sequence: TGTGCCAGCAGCCAAGTTAGCGACGACACCGGGGAGCTGTTTTTT. Its translation: CASSQVSDDTGELFF.

The gene calls are TRBV29-1 and TRBJ2-1; 10 nucleotides line up with TRBD1. Germline-derived CDR1 and CDR2 are SQVTM and ANQGSEA. Losses at the gene ends were 1 base for V and 6 bases for J; bases not matched to a gene: 3. The CDR3 totals 14 residues. CDR3 DNA sequence: TGCAGCGTTGAAGGAGGGACAGGGGCCAATGAGCAGTTCTTC. This encodes CSVEGGTGANEQFF.

The CDR3 DNA follows: TGTGCCAGCAGGCGGGGGGGCAGGGGTGAAGCTTTCTTT. Translating gives CASRRGGRGEAFF. V and J are TRBV28 and TRBJ1-1; possible D gene TRBD1, 6 bases. V dropped 6 bases and J dropped 7 bases, with 15 bases sitting between them. The length of the CDR3 is 13 residues. Germline CDR1 and CDR2: MDHEN and SYDVKM.

The V gene is TRBV28, the J gene TRBJ1-4; a possible D gene is TRBD1 (6 bases). Germline V gene lookup returns CDR1 MDHEN and CDR2 SYDVKM. This CDR3 has 16 amino acids. The V end was cut by 1 base, the J end by 0 bases, with 9 bases between. The CDR3 reads CASSLFRGSTNEKLFF. Written as DNA, the CDR3 is TGTGCCAGCAGTTTATTCAGGGGCTCAACTAATGAAAAACTGTTTTTT.

V gene TRBV5-4 combines with J gene TRBJ2-1; 10 nucleotides match TRBD2. J was trimmed by 6 bases and V by 0 bases; bases with no gene match: 6. The CDR3 has 16 residues. Germline V gives CDR1 SGHNT, CDR2 YYREEE (reference sequence). DNA for the CDR3: TGTGCCAGCAGCTTGGCAGGGCTAGCGGGAGTCAATGAGCAGTTCTTC. Encoded protein: CASSLAGLAGVNEQFF.

The J gene is TRBJ2-3, the V gene TRBV10-3; D gene uncertain. Looked up from germline, CDR1 is ENHRY and CDR2 is SYGVKD. CDR3 length: 15 residues. V was trimmed by 10 bases and J by 0 bases, leaving 17 bases between them. The CDR3 DNA reads TGTGCCACCCTCTTTCGCGTTGCTAGCACAGATACGCAGTATTTT. Its translation is CATLFRVASTDTQYF.

The chain joins TRBV7-2 to TRBJ1-2, with D possibly matching TRBD1 (6 bases). The CDR3 sequence is 16 residues long. Germline V gene data show CDR1 as SGHTA and CDR2 as FQGNSA. V was trimmed by 2 bases and J by 8 bases, leaving 21 bases between them. DNA of the CDR3: TGTGCCAGCAGCTTATCATTCGCCGTGGGGAGGGGGGGCTACACCTTC. Protein product: CASSLSFAVGRGGYTF.

The chain combines TRBV13 with TRBJ1-1; D might be TRBD1 (5 bases). The CDR3 sequence is 12 residues long. From germline, CDR1 is PRHDT and CDR2 FYEKMQ (reference sequence). Trimming stripped 5 bases from V and 2 bases from J, with 6 bases between. The CDR3 bases are TGTGCCAGCAGCAGGGGTAACACTGAAGCTTTCTTT. This codes for CASSRGNTEAFF.

The rearrangement joins TRBV2 to TRBJ1-3; 7 bases map to TRBD1. Germline V gene sequence: CDR1 SNHLY, CDR2 FYNNEI. Germline trimming cut 8 bases from V and 0 bases from J; bases unmatched to any gene: 4. The CDR3 is 14 amino acids. The CDR3 region is CASQGVISGNTIYF. The CDR3 DNA reads TGTGCCAGCCAGGGGGTGATCTCTGGAAACACCATATATTTT.

The genes are TRBV18 and TRBJ1-1; TRBD1 matches at 7 bases. The CDR3 loop spans 14 amino acids. From germline, CDR1 is KGHSH and CDR2 LQKENI. V lost 3 bases, J lost 1 base, and 2 bases stayed unmatched. CDR3 sequence: CASSPGQKNTEAFF. The CDR3, as DNA: TGTGCCAGCTCACCGGGACAGAAGAACACTGAAGCTTTCTTT.

The genes are TRBV30 and TRBJ1-3; D unresolved. The length of the CDR3 is 13 residues. The germline CDR1 and CDR2 sequences are GTSNPN and SVGIG (reference sequence). The ends were cut back, 3 bases at V and 1 base at J, with 7 bases in the middle. CDR3 protein: CAWSKESGNTIYF. The CDR3 DNA sequence: TGTGCCTGGAGCAAGGAGTCTGGAAACACCATATATTTT.

Only one count was recorded for this clone. This chain links TRBV6-1 with TRBJ2-7, with 9 bases aligning to TRBD1. CDR1 MNHNS and CDR2 SASEGT come from the germline V gene. Unmatched junction bases numbered 8, after V lost 5 bases and J lost 6 bases. The CDR3 is 14 amino acids. CDR3 in amino acids: CASSTGQGTREQYF. The DNA for the CDR3 is TGTGCCAGCAGTACGGGACAGGGAACGCGCGAGCAGTACTTC.

The chain uses TRBV5-1 and TRBJ2-1; 10 nucleotides align to TRBD2. Germline CDR1 SGHRS, CDR2 YFSETQ. V lost 0 bases, J lost 1 base, and 7 bases stayed unmatched. This CDR3 has 18 residues. As DNA, the CDR3 is TGCGCCAGCAGCTTGGGAAGCGGGAGGGCCGGTTCCTACAATGAGCAGTTCTTC. It encodes CASSLGSGRAGSYNEQFF.

V and J are TRBV5-1 and TRBJ1-1; 8 bases fit TRBD1. The CDR3 contains 14 residues. Unmatched junction bases numbered 1, after V lost 2 bases and J lost 1 base. CDR1 and CDR2 from the germline V gene are SGHRS and YFSETQ. CDR3 DNA: TGCGCCAGCAGCTTTGGGACAGGGAACACTGAAGCTTTCTTT. Its protein is CASSFGTGNTEAFF. Supplemented by reference TRBV5-1 and TRBJ1-1, the full variable domain reads KAGVTQTPRYLIKTRGQQVTLSCSPISGHRSVSWYQQTPGQGLQFLFEYFSETQRNKGNFPGRFSGRQFSNSRSEMNVSTLELGDSALYLCASSFGTGNTEAFFGQGTRLTVV.

The J gene is TRBJ2-1, the V gene TRBV2, with 12 positions matching TRBD2. Looked up from germline, CDR1 is SNHLY and CDR2 is FYNNEI. This CDR3 is 17 amino acids long. The J segment lost 8 bases and the V segment lost 5 bases, leaving 13 bases of the junction unmatched. CDR3 protein: CASSPRLASGRVDEQFF. In nucleotides, the CDR3 is TGTGCCAGCAGTCCGCGTTTGGCTAGCGGGAGGGTGGATGAGCAGTTCTTC.

The V call is TRBV18, the J call TRBJ2-2; D gene ambiguous. The CDR3 runs to 14 residues. Germline loops: CDR1 KGHSH, CDR2 LQKENI. V was shortened by 1 base and J by 3 bases, with 6 bases between the two germline ends. The DNA of the CDR3 is TGTGCCAGCTCACCACTGTCGGACACCGGGGAGCTGTTTTTT. Amino acid sequence: CASSPLSDTGELFF.

The DNA of the CDR3 is TGCAGTGCTAGAAACAGGGAAGGGCAGTACTTC. Its protein product is CSARNREGQYF. The V and J genes are TRBV20-1 and TRBJ2-7; possibly TRBD1 for D (6 bases). V was cut by 2 bases and J by 9 bases, with 11 bases left in between. CDR3 size: 11 residues. In germline, CDR1 is DFQATT, CDR2 SNEGSKA (reference sequence).